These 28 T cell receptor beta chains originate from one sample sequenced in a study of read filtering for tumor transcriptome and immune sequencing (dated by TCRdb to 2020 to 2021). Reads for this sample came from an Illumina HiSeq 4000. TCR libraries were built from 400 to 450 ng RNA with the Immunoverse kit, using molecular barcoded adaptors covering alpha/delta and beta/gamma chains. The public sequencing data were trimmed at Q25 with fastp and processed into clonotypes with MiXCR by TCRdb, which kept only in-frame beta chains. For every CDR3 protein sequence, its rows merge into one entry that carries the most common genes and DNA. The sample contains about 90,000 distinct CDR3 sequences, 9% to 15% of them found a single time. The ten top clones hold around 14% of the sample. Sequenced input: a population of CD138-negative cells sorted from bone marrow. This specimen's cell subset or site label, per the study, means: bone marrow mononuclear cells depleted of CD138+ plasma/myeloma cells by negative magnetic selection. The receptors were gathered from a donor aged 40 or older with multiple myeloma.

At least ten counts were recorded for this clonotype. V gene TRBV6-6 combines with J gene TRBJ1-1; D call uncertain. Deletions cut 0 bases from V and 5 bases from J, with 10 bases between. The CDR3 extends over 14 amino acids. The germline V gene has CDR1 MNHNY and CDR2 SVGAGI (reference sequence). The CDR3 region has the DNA TGTGCCAGCAGTTACTCGACCGGGAGGACTGAAGCTTTCTTT. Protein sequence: CASSYSTGRTEAFF.

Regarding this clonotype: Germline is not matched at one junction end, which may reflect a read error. The CDR3 loop is CAGSIDQRAGASNQPQHF. Written as DNA, the CDR3 is TGTGCCGGTAGTATAGATCAAAGGGCAGGAGCTAGCAATCAGCCCCAGCATTTT. The rearrangement uses TRBV19 and TRBJ1-5; D is undetermined. This CDR3 is built from 18 residues. Germline values: CDR1 LNHDA, CDR2 SQIVND (reference sequence). The entire variable domain, with the rest obtained from reference TRBV19 and TRBJ1-5, is as follows: DGGITQSPKYLFRKEGQNVTLSCEQNLNHDAMYWYRQDPGQGLRLIYYSQIVNDFQKGDIAEGYSVSREKKESFPLTVTSAQKNPTAFYLCAGSIDQRAGASNQPQHFGDGTRLSIL.

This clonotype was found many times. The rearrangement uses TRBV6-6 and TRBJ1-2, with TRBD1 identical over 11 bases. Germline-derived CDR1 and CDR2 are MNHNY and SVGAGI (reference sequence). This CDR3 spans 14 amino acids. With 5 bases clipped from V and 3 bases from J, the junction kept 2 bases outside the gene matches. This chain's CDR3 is CASSKGQGDYGYTF. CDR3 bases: TGTGCCAGCAGTAAGGGACAGGGGGACTATGGCTACACCTTC.

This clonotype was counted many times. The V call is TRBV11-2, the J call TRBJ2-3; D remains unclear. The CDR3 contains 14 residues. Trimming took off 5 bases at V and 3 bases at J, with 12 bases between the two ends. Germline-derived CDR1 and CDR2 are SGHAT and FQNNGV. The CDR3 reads CASSPSLVTDTQYF. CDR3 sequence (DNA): TGTGCCAGCAGCCCGAGTTTGGTGACAGATACGCAGTATTTT.

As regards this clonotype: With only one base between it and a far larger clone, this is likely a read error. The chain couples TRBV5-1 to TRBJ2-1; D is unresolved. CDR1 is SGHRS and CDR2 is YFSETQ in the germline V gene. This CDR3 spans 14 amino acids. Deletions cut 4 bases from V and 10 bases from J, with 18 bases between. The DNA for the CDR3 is TGCGCCAGCAGCGAATCGCGGAGTGGTGACGAGCAGTTCTTC. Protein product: CASSESRSGDEQFF. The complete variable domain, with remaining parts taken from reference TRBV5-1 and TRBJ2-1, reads KAGVTQTPRYLIKTRGQQVTLSCSPISGHRSVSWYQQTPGQGLQFLFEYFSETQRNKGNFPGRFSGRQFSNSRSEMNVSTLELGDSALYLCASSESRSGDEQFFGPGTRLTVL.

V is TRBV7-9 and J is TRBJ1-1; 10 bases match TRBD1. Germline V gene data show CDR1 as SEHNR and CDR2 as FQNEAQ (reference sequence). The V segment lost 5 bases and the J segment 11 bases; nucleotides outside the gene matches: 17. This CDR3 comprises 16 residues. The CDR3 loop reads CASSITGTGARNSAFF. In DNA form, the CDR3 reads TGTGCCAGCAGCATCACCGGGACAGGGGCCCGAAACTCGGCTTTCTTT.

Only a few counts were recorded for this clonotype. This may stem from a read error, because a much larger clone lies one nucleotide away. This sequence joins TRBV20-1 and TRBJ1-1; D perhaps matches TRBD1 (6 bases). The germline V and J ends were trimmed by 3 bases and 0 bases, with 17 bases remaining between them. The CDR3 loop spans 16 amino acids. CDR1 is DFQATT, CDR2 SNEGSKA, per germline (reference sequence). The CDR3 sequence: CSASPPGHGLNTEAFF. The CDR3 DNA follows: TGCAGTGCTAGCCCCCCGGGACATGGTTTGAACACTGAAGCTTTCTTT.

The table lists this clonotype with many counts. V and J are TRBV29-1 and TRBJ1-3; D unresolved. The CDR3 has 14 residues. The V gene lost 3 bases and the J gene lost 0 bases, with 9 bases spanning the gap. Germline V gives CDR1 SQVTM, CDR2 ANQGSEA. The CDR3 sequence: CSVEKASSGNTIYF. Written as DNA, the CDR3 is TGCAGCGTTGAGAAGGCGAGCTCTGGAAACACCATATATTTT.

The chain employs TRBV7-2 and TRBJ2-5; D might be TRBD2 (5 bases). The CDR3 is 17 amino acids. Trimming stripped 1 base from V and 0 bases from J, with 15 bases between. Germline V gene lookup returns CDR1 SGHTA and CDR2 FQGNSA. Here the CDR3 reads CASSLVAGNPYQETQYF. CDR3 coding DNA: TGTGCCAGCAGCTTAGTTGCCGGGAACCCTTACCAAGAGACCCAGTACTTC.

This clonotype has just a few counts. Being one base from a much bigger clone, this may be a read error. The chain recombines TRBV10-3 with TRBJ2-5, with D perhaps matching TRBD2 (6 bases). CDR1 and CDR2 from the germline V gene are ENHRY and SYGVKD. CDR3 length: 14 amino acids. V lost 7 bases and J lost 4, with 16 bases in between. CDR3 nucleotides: TGTGCCATCATCGGGACTCCGGAGGGAGAGACCCAGTACTTC. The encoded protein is CAIIGTPEGETQYF.

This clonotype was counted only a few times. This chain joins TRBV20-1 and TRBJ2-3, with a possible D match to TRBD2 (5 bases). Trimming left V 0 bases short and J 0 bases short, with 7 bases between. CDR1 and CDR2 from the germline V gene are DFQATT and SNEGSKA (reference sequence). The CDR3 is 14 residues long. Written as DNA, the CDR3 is TGCAGTGCTAGAGAGCGGACTAGCACAGATACGCAGTATTTT. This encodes CSARERTSTDTQYF.

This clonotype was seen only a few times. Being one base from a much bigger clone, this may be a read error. The CDR3 nucleotides are TGTGCCAGCGGACTGAACACTGGAGCTTTCTTT. This sequence encodes CASGLNTGAFF. V is TRBV2 and J is TRBJ1-1; D unclear. Per germline, CDR1 SNHLY and CDR2 FYNNEI. The CDR3 loop spans 11 amino acids. Complete variable domain (other parts from reference TRBV2 and TRBJ1-1): EPEVTQTPSHQVTQMGQEVILRCVPISNHLYFYWYRQILGQKVEFLVSFYNNEISEKSEIFDDQFSVERPDGSNFTLKIRSTKLEDSAMYFCASGLNTGAFFGQGTRLTVV.

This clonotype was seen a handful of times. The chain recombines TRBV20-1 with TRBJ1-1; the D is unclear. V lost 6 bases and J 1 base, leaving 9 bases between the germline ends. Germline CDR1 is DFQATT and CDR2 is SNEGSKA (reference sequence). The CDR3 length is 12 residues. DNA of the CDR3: TGCAGTGCCACACAGCAGAACACTGAAGCTTTCTTT. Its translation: CSATQQNTEAFF.

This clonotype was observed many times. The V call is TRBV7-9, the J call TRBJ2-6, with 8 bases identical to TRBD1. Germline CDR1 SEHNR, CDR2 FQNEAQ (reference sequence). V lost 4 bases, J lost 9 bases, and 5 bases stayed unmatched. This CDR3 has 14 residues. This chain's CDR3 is CASSSDRADNVLTF. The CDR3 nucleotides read TGTGCCAGCAGCTCGGACAGGGCGGACAACGTCCTGACTTTC.

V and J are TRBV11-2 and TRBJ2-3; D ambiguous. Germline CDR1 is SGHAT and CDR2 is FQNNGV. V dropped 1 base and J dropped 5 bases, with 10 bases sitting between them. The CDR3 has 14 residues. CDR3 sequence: CASSLGPQGDTQYF. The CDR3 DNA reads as TGTGCCAGCAGCTTAGGCCCCCAAGGAGATACGCAGTATTTT. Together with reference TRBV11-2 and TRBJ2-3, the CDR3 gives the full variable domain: EAGVAQSPRYKIIEKRQSVAFWCNPISGHATLYWYQQILGQGPKLLIQFQNNGVVDDSQLPKDRFSAERLKGVDSTLKIQPAKLEDSAVYLCASSLGPQGDTQYFGPGTRLTVL.

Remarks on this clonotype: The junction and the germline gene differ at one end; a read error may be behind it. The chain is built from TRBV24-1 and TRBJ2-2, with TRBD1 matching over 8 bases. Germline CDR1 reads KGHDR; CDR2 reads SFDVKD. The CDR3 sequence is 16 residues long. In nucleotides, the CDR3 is TGTGCAACCAGTGATTTTGGGCAGGGGGCGTCCGGGGAGCTGTTTTTT. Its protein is CATSDFGQGASGELFF.

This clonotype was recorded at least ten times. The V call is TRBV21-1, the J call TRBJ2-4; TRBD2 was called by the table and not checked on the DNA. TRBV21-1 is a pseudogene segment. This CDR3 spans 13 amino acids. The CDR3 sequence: CASRLKAKNIQYF. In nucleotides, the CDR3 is TGTGCCAGCCGACTAAAGGCCAAAAACATTCAGTACTTC.

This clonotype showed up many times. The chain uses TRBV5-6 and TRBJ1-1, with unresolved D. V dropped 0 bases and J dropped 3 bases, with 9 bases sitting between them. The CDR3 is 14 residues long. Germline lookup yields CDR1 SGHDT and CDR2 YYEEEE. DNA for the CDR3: TGTGCCAGCAGCTTGGGCTTTCCGGACACTGAAGCTTTCTTT. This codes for CASSLGFPDTEAFF.

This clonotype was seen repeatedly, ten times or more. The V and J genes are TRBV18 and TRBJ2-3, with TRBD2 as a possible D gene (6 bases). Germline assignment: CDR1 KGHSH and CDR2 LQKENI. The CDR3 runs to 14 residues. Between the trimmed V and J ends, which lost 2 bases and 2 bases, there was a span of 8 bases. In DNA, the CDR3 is TGTGCCAGCTCACCAGGGGACTTCACAGATACGCAGTATTTT. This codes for CASSPGDFTDTQYF. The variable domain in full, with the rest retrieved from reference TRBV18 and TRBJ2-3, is NAGVMQNPRHLVRRRGQEARLRCSPMKGHSHVYWYRQLPEEGLKFMVYLQKENIIDESGMPKERFSAEFPKEGPSILRIQQVVRGDSAAYFCASSPGDFTDTQYFGPGTRLTVL.

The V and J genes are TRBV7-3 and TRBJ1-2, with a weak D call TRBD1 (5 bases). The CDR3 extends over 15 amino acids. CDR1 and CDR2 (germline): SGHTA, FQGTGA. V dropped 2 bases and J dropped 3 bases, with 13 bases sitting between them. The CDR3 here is CASSLGGGPYYGYTF. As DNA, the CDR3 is TGTGCCAGCAGCTTAGGGGGAGGTCCATACTATGGCTACACCTTC.

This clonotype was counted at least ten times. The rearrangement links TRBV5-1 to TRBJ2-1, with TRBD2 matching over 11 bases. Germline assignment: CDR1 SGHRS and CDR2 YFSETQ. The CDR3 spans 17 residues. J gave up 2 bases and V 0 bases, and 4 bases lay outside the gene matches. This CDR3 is CASSLGNSGRAYNEQFF. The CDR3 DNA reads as TGCGCCAGCAGCTTGGGTAATAGCGGGAGGGCCTACAATGAGCAGTTCTTC.

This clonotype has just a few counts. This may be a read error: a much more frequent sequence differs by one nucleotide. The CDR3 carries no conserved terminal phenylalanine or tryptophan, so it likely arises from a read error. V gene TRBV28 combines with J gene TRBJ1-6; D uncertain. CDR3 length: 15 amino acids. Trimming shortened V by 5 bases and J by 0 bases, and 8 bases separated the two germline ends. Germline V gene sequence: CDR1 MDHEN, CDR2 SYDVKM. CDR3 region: CASSGGLSYNSPLHL. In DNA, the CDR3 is TGTGCCAGCAGTGGAGGGCTCTCCTATAATTCACCCCTCCACCTT.

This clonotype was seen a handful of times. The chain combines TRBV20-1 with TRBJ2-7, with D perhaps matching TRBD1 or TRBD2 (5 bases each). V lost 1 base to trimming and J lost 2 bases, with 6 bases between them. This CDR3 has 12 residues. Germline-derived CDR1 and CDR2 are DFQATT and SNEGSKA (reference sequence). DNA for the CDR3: TGCAGTGCTAGAGGGGGACCCTACGAGCAGTACTTC. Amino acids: CSARGGPYEQYF.

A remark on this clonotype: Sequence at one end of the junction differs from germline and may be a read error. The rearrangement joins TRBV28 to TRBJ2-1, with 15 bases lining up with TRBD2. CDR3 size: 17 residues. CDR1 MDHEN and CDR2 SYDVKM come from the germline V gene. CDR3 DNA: TGTGCCAGCAGTTTAGGGACTAGCGGGAGGAAGGGCGATGAGCGGTTCTTC. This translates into CASSLGTSGRKGDERFF.

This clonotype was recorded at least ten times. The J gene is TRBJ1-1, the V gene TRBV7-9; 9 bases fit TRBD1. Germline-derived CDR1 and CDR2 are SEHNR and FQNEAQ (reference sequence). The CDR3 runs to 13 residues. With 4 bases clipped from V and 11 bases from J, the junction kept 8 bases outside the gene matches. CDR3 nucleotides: TGTGCCAGCAGCTCCGAACAGGGGGCTATGGCTTTCTTT. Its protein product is CASSSEQGAMAFF. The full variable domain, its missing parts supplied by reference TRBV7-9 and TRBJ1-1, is DTGVSQNPRHKITKRGQNVTFRCDPISEHNRLYWYRQTLGQGPEFLTYFQNEAQLEKSRLLSDRFSAERPKGSFSTLEIQRTEQGDSAMYLCASSSEQGAMAFFGQGTRLTVV.

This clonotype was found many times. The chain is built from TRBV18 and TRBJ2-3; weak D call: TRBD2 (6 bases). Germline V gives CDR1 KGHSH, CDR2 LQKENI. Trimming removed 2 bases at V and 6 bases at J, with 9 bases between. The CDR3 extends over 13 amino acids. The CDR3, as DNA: TGTGCCAGCTCACCAGCGGGATCGGATACGCAGTATTTT. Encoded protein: CASSPAGSDTQYF.

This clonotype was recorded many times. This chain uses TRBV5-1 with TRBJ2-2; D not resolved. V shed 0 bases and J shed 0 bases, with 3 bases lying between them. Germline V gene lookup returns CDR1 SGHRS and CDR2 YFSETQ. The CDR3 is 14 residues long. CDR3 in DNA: TGCGCCAGCAGCTTGGCCACGAACACCGGGGAGCTGTTTTTT. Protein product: CASSLATNTGELFF.

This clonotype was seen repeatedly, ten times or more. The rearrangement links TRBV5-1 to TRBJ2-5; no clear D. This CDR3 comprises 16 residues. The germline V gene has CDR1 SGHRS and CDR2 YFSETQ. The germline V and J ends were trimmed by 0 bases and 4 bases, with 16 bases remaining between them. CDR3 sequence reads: CASSLGVSNVRETQYF. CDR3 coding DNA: TGCGCCAGCAGCTTGGGGGTTTCCAATGTCCGAGAGACCCAGTACTTC.